A selection of T cell receptor beta chains follows, all from one sample in a study of cytomegalovirus exposure and HLA in healthy donors. Sequencing was performed with immunoSEQ multiplex PCR; in TCRdb, only in-frame clones are kept and a portion is missing. Found here are more than 110,000 clones, more than 75% of them singletons; the top ten hold roughly 4%. The source material was PBMCs. Receptors were obtained from a man aged 18 to 30 in good health and CMV-seronegative. CDR3s include the opening cysteine and the closing phenylalanine or tryptophan. D genes are given only for firm matches. Clone size appears in some rows only: once, few, many, or a class for an expanded clone.

v_call	clone_size	d_call	j_call	cdr3_nt	cdr3_aa
TRBV28	few	TRBD1	TRBJ2-7	TGTGCCAGCAGTTTGGACAGGGGACAGCAGTACTTC	CASSLDRGQQYF
TRBV5-1	NA	TRBD1	TRBJ2-7	TGCGCCAGCAGCTTGGCTGGGACAGGGGGCTACGAGCAGTACTTC	CASSLAGTGGYEQYF
TRBV30	few	TRBD1	TRBJ1-2	TGTGCCTGGAGTGCCCTAGGACAGGGAAACTATGGCTACACCTTC	CAWSALGQGNYGYTF
TRBV5-4	NA	NA	TRBJ2-2	TGTGCCAGCAGCTCCAGGGGCGGGAGAAAAGGGACCGGGGAGCTGTTTTTT	CASSSRGGRKGTGELFF
TRBV4-2	NA	TRBD2	TRBJ2-3	TGTGCCAGCAGCCTTGACTCTACTCTAGCGGGGGTCACAGATACGCAGTATTTT	CASSLDSTLAGVTDTQYF
TRBV5-4	NA	TRBD2	TRBJ2-1	TGTGCCAGCAGTAGCGGGGGCGTCTACAATGAGCAGTTCTTC	CASSSGGVYNEQFF
TRBV6-1	NA	NA	TRBJ2-3	TGTGCCAGCAGTGACCAGGGTATCACAGATACGCAGTATTTT	CASSDQGITDTQYF
TRBV6-1	few	NA	TRBJ2-6	TGTGCCAGCAGCGGGTGGGGGGCCAACGTCCTGACTTTC	CASSGWGANVLTF
TRBV5-1	NA	TRBD1	TRBJ2-7	TGCGCCAGCAGCTTGGTCGGGGGCAGGGGGCTCGGCGAGCAGTACTTC	CASSLVGGRGLGEQYF
TRBV28	NA	NA	TRBJ1-5	TGTGCCAGCAGTTGGACAGATAGCAATCAGCCCCAGCATTTT	CASSWTDSNQPQHF
TRBV25-1	NA	TRBD1	TRBJ2-7	TGTGCCAGCAAGGGACAGGGGGCGCGGTACGAGCAGTACTTC	CASKGQGARYEQYF
TRBV4-2	NA	TRBD2	TRBJ2-7	TGTGCCAGCAGCCGAAGGGGACTAGGGGGCTCCTACGAGCAGTACTTC	CASSRRGLGGSYEQYF
TRBV6-5	few	TRBD1	TRBJ2-7	TGTGCCAGCAGTACTCGGGACAGGGGCGGCTACGAGCAGTACTTC	CASSTRDRGGYEQYF
TRBV6-4	NA	NA	TRBJ2-7	TGTGCCAGACTCATTGGGTTCCCAGGGGTTTTAGTTGACGAGCAGTACTTC	CARLIGFPGVLVDEQYF
TRBV5-1	NA	TRBD1	TRBJ1-5	TGCGCCAGCAGCTTAGGACAGGGGATGAATCAGCCCCAGCATTTT	CASSLGQGMNQPQHF
TRBV6-6	NA	NA	TRBJ2-3	TGTGCCAGCAGTACAGCGGGTTATACGCAGTATTTT	CASSTAGYTQYF
TRBV29-1	NA	NA	TRBJ2-7	TGCAGCGTTGCCCTGGACTACGAGCAGTACTTC	CSVALDYEQYF
TRBV7-3	NA	TRBD1	TRBJ2-2	TGTGCCAGCAGCTTAACTCGGGACAGGGGGAGCACCGGGGAGCTGTTTTTT	CASSLTRDRGSTGELFF
TRBV11-2	NA	TRBD2	TRBJ2-5	TGTGCCAGCAGCTTAGGCCTCGTAGCGGGGGGTATGAGAGAGACCCAGTACTTC	CASSLGLVAGGMRETQYF
TRBV4-1	NA	TRBD2	TRBJ2-1	TGCGCCAGCAGCCAAGATTTCCTAGCGGGATACAATGAGCAGTTCTTC	CASSQDFLAGYNEQFF
TRBV12-5	NA	TRBD2	TRBJ2-5	TGTGCTAGTGGTTTTTCGGGACTAGAAGAGACCCAGTACTTC	CASGFSGLEETQYF
TRBV7-8	NA	TRBD1	TRBJ1-3	TGTGCCAGCAGCTTAGGGACAGGGGACGGAAACACCATATATTTT	CASSLGTGDGNTIYF
TRBV6-4	few	TRBD2	TRBJ2-1	TGTGCCAGCAGTGACGGGGAGGGTGAGCAGTTCTTC	CASSDGEGEQFF
TRBV29-1	NA	NA	TRBJ2-1	TGCAGCGTTCTGCTACCGGGACTCGACAATGAGCAGTTCTTC	CSVLLPGLDNEQFF
TRBV10-3	NA	NA	TRBJ2-4	TGTGCCATCAGTGCGACGGACAGATGGACCAAAAACATTCAGTACTTC	CAISATDRWTKNIQYF
TRBV5-1	NA	TRBD2	TRBJ2-3	TGCGCCAGCACCCCGACTAGCGGGAGGGCAGATACGCAGTATTTT	CASTPTSGRADTQYF
TRBV27	NA	TRBD1	TRBJ1-1	TGTGCCAGCAGTTTATCGGGGACAGGGCGAGGGAACACTGAAGCTTTCTTT	CASSLSGTGRGNTEAFF
TRBV19	NA	NA	TRBJ2-3	TGTGCCAGTAGTGGAACAGGGATATCTACGCAGTATTTT	CASSGTGISTQYF
TRBV6-6	NA	TRBD1	TRBJ1-5	TGTGCCAGCAGTTCCCAACAGGGGGCGTCCAATCAGCCCCAGCATTTT	CASSSQQGASNQPQHF
TRBV11-2	NA	NA	TRBJ1-1	TGTGCCAGCAGCTTATCTGGGGGCGCAGATAGAGGATTCTTTCCTGAAGCTTTCTTT	CASSLSGGADRGFFPEAFF
TRBV27	NA	TRBD1	TRBJ2-3	TGTGCCAGCAGTTTACAACAACGTGTGACAGGGTTTGATACGCAGTATTTT	CASSLQQRVTGFDTQYF
TRBV11-3	NA	NA	TRBJ2-1	TGTGCCAGCAGCCCAGACCCCAGGGGACTAAATGAGCAGTTCTTC	CASSPDPRGLNEQFF
TRBV15	once	NA	TRBJ1-6	TGTGCCACCAGCAGGGACATACGGGCCTATAATTCACCCCTCCACTTT	CATSRDIRAYNSPLHF
TRBV27	NA	NA	TRBJ2-7	TGTGCCAGCAGTTACGAGCAGTACTTC	CASSYEQYF
TRBV7-8	NA	NA	TRBJ2-5	TGTGCCAGCAGCCCTCCACAGGGAGCCCAAGAGACCCAGTACTTC	CASSPPQGAQETQYF
TRBV2	few	TRBD1	TRBJ1-2	TGTGCCAGCAGTGAAGGGGACAGGGGCTATGGCTACACCTTC	CASSEGDRGYGYTF
TRBV28	NA	TRBD1	TRBJ1-5	TGTGCCAGCAGTCCCCAACCCGGGACAGTGGAAGGCCAGCCCCAGCATTTT	CASSPQPGTVEGQPQHF
TRBV5-5	few	NA	TRBJ1-6	TGTGCCAGCAGCTTCCAGGGGTTGGCCTCCTATAATTCACCCCTCCACTTT	CASSFQGLASYNSPLHF
TRBV7-3	NA	TRBD1	TRBJ1-1	TGTGCCAGCAGCTTAGGTTTAGGGGACAGCACTGAAGCTTTCTTT	CASSLGLGDSTEAFF
TRBV9	once	TRBD1	TRBJ2-3	TGTGCCAGCAGCGTAGTTCCGGACAGGTCCCGCACAGATACGCAGTATTTT	CASSVVPDRSRTDTQYF
TRBV9	NA	TRBD1	TRBJ1-1	TGTGCCAGCAGCGCGAGGGGACAGGAAGCTTTCTTT	CASSARGQEAFF
TRBV27	once	NA	TRBJ2-5	TGTGCCAGCAGTTACCAACCCTACAGGGTTGGGGAGACCCAGTACTTC	CASSYQPYRVGETQYF
TRBV4-1	few	TRBD2	TRBJ2-3	TGCGCCAGCAGCCAAGATAACCTAGCGGGAAGCGCAGATACGCAGTATTTT	CASSQDNLAGSADTQYF
TRBV6-5	NA	TRBD2	TRBJ2-5	TGTGCCAGCACCCCGGCGGGGGGGGAAGAGACCCAGTACTTC	CASTPAGGEETQYF
TRBV7-9	few	TRBD1	TRBJ2-5	TGTGCCAGCAGCTTTTTGTCGGGACAGGGCCATCCCCAGTACTTC	CASSFLSGQGHPQYF
TRBV30	NA	NA	TRBJ1-6	TGTGCCTGGAGTGTGCAGGGCGATTCACCCCTCCACTTT	CAWSVQGDSPLHF